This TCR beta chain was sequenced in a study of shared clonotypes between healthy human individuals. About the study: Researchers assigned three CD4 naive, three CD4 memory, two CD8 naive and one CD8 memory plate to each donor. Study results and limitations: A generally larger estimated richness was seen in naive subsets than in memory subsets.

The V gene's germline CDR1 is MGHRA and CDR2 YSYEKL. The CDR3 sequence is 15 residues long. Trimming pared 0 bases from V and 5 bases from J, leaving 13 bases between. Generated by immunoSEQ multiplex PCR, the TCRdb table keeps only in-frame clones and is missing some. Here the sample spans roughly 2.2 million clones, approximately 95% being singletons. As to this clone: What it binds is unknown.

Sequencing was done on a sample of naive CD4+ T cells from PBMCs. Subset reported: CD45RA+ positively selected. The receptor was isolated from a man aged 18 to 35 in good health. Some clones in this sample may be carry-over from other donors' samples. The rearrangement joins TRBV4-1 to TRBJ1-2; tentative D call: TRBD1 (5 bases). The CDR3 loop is CASSQEVRGGYGYTF. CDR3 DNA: TGCGCCAGCAGCCAAGAAGTGAGGGGAGGGTATGGCTACACCTTC.